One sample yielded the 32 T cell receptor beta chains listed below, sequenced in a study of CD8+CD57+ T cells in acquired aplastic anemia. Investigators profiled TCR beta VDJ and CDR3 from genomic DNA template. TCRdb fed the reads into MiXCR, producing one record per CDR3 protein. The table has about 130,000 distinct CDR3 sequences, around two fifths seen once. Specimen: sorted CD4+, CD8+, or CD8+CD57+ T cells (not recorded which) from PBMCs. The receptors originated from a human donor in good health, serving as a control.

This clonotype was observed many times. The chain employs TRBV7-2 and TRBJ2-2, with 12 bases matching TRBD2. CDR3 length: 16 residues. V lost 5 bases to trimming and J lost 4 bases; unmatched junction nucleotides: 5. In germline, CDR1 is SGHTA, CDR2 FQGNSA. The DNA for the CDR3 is TGTGCCAGCAGCGCGCTAGCGGGGGGGCGCACCGGGGAGCTGTTTTTT. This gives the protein CASSALAGGRTGELFF.

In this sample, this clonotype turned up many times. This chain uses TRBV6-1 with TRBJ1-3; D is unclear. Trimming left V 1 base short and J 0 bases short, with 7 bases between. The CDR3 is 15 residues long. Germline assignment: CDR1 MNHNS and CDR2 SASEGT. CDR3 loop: CASSEGRISGNTIYF. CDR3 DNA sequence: TGTGCCAGCAGTGAAGGACGGATCTCTGGAAACACCATATATTTT.

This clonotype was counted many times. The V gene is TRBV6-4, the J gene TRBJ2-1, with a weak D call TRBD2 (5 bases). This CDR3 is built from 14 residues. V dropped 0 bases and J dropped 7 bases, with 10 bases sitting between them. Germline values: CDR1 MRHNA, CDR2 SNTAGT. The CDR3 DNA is TGTGCCAGCAGTGACTCCTTTCCGGGGAATGAGCAGTTCTTC. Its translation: CASSDSFPGNEQFF.

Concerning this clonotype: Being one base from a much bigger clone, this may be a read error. The CDR3 bases are TGTGCCAGCAGTCCGCGGGTTTCCTACGAGCTGTACTTC. This gives the protein CASSPRVSYELYF. J is TRBJ2-7 and V is TRBV7-9; a weak D match, TRBD2 (5 bases). From germline, CDR1 is SEHNR and CDR2 FQNEAQ (reference sequence). The CDR3 totals 13 residues.

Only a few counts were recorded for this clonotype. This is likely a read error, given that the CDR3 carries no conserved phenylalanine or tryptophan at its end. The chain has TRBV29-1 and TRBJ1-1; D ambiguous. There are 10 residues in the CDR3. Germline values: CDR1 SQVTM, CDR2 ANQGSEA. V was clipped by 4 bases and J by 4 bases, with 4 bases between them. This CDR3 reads CSVGGTEAFS. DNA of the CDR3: TGCAGCGTTGGGGGCACTGAAGCTTTCTCC.

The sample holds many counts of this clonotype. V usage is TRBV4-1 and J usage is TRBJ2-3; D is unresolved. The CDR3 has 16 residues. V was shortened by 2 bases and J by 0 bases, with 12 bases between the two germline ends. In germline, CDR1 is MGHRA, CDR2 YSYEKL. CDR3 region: CASSQLVLMSTDTQYF. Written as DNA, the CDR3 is TGCGCCAGCAGCCAATTGGTGCTTATGAGCACAGATACGCAGTATTTT.

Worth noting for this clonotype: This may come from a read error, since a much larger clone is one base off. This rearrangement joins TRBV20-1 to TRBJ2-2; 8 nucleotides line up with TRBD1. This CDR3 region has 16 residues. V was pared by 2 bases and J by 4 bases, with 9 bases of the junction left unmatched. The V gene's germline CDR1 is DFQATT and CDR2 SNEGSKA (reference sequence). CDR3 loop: CSARPQGALSTGELFF. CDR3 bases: TGCAGTGCTAGACCGCAGGGGGCCCTGAGCACCGGGGAGCTGTTTTTT.

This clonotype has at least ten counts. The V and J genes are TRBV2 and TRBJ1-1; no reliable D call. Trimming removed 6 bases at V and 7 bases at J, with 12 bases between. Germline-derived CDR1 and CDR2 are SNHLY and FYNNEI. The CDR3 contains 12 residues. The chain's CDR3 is CASRTGFVEAFF. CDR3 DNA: TGTGCCAGCAGGACCGGGTTCGTTGAAGCTTTCTTT. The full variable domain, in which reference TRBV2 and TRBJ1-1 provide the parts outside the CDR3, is EPEVTQTPSHQVTQMGQEVILRCVPISNHLYFYWYRQILGQKVEFLVSFYNNEISEKSEIFDDQFSVERPDGSNFTLKIRSTKLEDSAMYFCASRTGFVEAFFGQGTRLTVV.

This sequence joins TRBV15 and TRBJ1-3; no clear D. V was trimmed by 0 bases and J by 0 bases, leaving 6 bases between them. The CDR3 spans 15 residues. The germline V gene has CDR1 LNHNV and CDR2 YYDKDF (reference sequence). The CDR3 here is CATSREQYSGNTIYF. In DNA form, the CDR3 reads TGTGCCACCAGCAGAGAGCAGTACTCTGGAAACACCATATATTTT.

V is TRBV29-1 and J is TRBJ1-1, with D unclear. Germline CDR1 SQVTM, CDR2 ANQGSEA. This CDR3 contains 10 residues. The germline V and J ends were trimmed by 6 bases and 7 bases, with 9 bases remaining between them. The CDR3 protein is CSVIRGEAFF. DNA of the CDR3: TGCAGCGTGATCAGAGGTGAAGCTTTCTTT.

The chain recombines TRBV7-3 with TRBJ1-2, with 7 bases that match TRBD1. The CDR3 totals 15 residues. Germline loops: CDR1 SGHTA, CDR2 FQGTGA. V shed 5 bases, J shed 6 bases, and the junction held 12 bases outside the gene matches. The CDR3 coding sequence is TGTGCCAGCAGCCCCCAGACAGGGAAAAGGGATGGCTACACCTTC. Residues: CASSPQTGKRDGYTF.

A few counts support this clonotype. CDR3 loop: CASSLLSGSWDNEQFF. DNA of the CDR3: TGTGCCAGCAGTTTGTTGAGCGGGAGTTGGGACAATGAGCAGTTCTTC. This chain links TRBV12-3 or TRBV12-4 with TRBJ2-1, with 8 bases aligning to TRBD2. CDR3 length: 16 amino acids. Trimming at V came to 3 bases and at J to 5 bases, leaving 9 bases not matched to a gene.

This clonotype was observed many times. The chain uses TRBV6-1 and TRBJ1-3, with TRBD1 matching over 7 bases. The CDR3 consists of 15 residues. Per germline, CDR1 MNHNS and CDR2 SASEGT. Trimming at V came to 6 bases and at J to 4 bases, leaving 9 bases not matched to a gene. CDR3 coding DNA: TGTGCCAGCAGCTTGACAGGGAATGGAGGAAACACCATATATTTT. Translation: CASSLTGNGGNTIYF.

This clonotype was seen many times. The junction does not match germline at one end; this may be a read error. The CDR3 DNA is TGTGCCAGTAGCCGTGGTCGGGATAACTATAGCTACACCTTC. Translated, it gives CASSRGRDNYSYTF. V usage is TRBV19 and J usage is TRBJ1-2, with no clear D. Germline V lookup: CDR1 LNHDA, CDR2 SQIVND (reference sequence). The CDR3 runs to 14 residues.

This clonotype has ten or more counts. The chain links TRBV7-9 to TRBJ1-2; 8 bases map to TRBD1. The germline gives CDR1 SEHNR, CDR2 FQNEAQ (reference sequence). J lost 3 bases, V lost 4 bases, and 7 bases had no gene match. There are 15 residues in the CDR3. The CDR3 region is CASSSTDRDHYGYTF. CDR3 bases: TGTGCCAGCAGCTCGACGGACAGGGATCACTATGGCTACACCTTC.

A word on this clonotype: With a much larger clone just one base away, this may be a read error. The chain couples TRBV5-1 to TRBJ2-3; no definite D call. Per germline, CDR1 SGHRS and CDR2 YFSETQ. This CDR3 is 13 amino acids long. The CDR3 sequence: CVSMRISTDTQYF. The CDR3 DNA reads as TGCGTCAGCATGCGCATTTCGACAGATACGCAGTATTTT.

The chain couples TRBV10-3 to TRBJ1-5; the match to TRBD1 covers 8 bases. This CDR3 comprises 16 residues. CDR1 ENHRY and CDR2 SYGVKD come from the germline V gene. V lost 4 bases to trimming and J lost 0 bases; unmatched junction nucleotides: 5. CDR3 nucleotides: TGTGCCATCAGTGGCACGGGACAGGATAGCAATCAGCCCCAGCATTTT. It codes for CAISGTGQDSNQPQHF.

The CDR3 is CAISQGEEQYF. CDR3 nucleotides: TGTGCCATCAGCCAGGGGGAGGAGCAGTACTTC. This chain joins TRBV10-3 and TRBJ2-7, with TRBD1 matching over 7 bases. V was pared by 6 bases and J by 7 bases, with 3 bases of the junction left unmatched. The CDR3 runs 11 residues. In germline, CDR1 is ENHRY, CDR2 SYGVKD.

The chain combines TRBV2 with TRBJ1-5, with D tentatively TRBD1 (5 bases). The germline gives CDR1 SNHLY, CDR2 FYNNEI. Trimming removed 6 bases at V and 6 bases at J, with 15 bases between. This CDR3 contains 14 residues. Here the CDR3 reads CASRRDVGGQPQHF. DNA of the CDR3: TGTGCCAGCAGACGGGACGTCGGGGGTCAGCCCCAGCATTTT.

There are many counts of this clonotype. The CDR3 DNA follows: TGTGCCAGCAGCCCGAATGGACGGATGATCACTGAAGCTTTCTTT. This sequence encodes CASSPNGRMITEAFF. The V call is TRBV7-2, the J call TRBJ1-1; D gene uncertain. The germline V gene encodes CDR1 SGHTA and CDR2 FQGNSA. V was cut by 5 bases and J by 4 bases, with 17 bases left in between. CDR3 length: 15 residues. Filled out from reference TRBV7-2 and TRBJ1-1, the complete variable domain reads GAGVSQSPSNKVTEKGKDVELRCDPISGHTALYWYRQSLGQGLEFLIYFQGNSAPDKSGLPSDRFSAERTGGSVSTLTIQRTQQEDSAVYLCASSPNGRMITEAFFGQGTRLTVV.

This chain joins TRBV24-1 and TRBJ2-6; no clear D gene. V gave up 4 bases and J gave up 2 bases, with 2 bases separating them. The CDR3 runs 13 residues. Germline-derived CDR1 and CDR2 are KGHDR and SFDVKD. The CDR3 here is CATSDAGANVLTF. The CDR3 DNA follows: TGTGCCACCAGTGACGCTGGGGCCAACGTCCTGACTTTC.

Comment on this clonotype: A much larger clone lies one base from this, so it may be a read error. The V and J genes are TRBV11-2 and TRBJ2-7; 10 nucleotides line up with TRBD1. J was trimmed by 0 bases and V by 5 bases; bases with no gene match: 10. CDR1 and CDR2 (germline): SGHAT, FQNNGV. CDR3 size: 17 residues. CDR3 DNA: TGTGCCAGCAGCCCAAATTGGGACAGGGGATTCTCCTACGAGCAGTACTTC. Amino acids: CASSPNWDRGFSYEQYF.

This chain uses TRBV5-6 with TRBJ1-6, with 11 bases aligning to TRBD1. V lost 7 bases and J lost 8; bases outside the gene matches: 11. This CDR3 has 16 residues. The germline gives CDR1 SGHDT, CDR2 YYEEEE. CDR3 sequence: CASARDRGSSDSPLHF. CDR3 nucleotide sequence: TGTGCCAGCGCCCGGGACAGGGGGTCTTCGGATTCACCCCTCCACTTT. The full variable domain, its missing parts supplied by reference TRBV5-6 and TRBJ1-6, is DAGVTQSPTHLIKTRGQQVTLRCSPKSGHDTVSWYQQALGQGPQFIFQYYEEEERQRGNFPDRFSGHQFPNYSSELNVNALLLGDSALYLCASARDRGSSDSPLHFGNGTRLTVT.

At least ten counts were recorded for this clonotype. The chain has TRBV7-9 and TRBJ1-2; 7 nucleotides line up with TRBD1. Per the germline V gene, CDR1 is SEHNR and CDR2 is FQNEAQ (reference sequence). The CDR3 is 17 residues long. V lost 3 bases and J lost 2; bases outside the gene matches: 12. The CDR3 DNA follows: TGTGCCAGCAGCTTGAGGGAGGGGGCCTATCCGAACTATGGCTACACCTTC. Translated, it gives CASSLREGAYPNYGYTF.

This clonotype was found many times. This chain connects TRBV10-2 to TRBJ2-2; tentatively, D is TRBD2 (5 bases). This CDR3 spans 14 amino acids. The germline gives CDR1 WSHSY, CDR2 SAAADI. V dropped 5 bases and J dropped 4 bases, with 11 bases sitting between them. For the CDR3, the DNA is TGCGCCAGCAGTTCAGGACTCACCACCGGGGAGCTGTTTTTT. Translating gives CASSSGLTTGELFF.

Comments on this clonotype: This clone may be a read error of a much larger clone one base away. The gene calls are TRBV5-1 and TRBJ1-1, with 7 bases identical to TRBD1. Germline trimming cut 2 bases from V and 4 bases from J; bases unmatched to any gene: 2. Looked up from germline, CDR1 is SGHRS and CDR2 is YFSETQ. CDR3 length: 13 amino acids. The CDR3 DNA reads TGCGCCAGCAGCTTCAACAGGGGCACTGAAGCTTTCTTT. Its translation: CASSFNRGTEAFF.

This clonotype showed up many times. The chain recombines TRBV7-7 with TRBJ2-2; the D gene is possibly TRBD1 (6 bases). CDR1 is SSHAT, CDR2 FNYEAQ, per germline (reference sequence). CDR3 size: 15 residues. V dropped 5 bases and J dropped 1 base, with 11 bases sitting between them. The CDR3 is CASSMGHQNTGELFF. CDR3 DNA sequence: TGTGCCAGCAGCATGGGACATCAGAACACCGGGGAGCTGTTTTTT.

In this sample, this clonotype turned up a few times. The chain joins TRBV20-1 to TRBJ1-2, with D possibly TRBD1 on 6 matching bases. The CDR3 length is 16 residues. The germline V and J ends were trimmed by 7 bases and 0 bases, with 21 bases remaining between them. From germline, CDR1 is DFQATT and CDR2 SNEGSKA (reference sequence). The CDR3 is CSVSPTRQETNYGYTF. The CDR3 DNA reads TGCAGTGTGAGCCCTACCCGACAGGAGACTAACTATGGCTACACCTTC.

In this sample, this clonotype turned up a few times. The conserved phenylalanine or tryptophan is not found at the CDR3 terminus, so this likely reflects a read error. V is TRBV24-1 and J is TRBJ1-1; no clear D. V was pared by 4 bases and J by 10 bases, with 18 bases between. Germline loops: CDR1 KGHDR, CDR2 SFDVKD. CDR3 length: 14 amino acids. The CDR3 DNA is TGTGCCACCAGTGAGTTAGGGAATCTGAATCGAGCTTTCTCT. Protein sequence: CATSELGNLNRAFS.

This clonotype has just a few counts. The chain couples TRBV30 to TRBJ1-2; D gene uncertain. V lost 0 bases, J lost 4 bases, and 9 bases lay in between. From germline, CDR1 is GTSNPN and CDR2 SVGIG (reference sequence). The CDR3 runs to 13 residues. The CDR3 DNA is TGTGCCTGGAGTGTCCGCAGATCCTATGGCTACACCTTC. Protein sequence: CAWSVRRSYGYTF.

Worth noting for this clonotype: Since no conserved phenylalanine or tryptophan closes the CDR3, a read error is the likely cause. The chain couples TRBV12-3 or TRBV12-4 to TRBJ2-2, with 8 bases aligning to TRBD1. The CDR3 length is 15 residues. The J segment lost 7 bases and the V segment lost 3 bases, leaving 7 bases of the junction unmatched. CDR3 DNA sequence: TGTGCCAGCAGTTTTGACAGGGGAAGTCACGGGGAGCTGTTTCTT. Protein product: CASSFDRGSHGELFL.

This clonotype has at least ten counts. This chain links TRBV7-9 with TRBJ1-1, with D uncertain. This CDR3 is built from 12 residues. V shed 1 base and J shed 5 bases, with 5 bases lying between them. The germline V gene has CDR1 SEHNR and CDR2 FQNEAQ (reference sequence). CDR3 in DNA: TGTGCCAGCAGCTTAGGACGGACTGAAGCTTTCTTT. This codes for CASSLGRTEAFF.